This is a list of T cell receptor beta chains from one sample in a study of control samples from healthy donors and cancer patients. Only in-frame clones appear in the TCRdb table, and some are missing; sequencing was by immunoSEQ multiplex PCR. The profile covers roughly 30,000 clones, with roughly 85% appearing a single time and under 5% taken by the ten largest. Source material: formalin-fixed, paraffin-embedded tissue. These receptors were taken from a female donor with melanoma. The conserved cysteine and the conserved F or W are not part of the CDR3 here.

v_gene: TRBV10-3; j_gene: TRBJ1-4; CDR3aa: AISVGATTNEKLF
v_gene: TRBV10-3; j_gene: TRBJ1-1; CDR3aa: AISLRVGEVDTEAF
v_gene: TRBV6-5; j_gene: TRBJ2-2; CDR3aa: ASSREEGWTGELF
v_gene: TRBV4-1; j_gene: TRBJ1-5; CDR3aa: ASSLQGRAGEPQH
v_gene: TRBV4-3; j_gene: TRBJ2-3; CDR3aa: ASSQEGWRGDTQY
v_gene: TRBV19; j_gene: TRBJ2-7; CDR3aa: ASSGTSGSSYEQY
v_gene: TRBV20-1; j_gene: TRBJ1-1; CDR3aa: SALTGRRAF
v_gene: TRBV2; j_gene: TRBJ2-2; CDR3aa: AGRWQNPGELF
v_gene: TRBV24-1; j_gene: TRBJ2-1; CDR3aa: ATSDLNEQF
v_gene: TRBV18; j_gene: TRBJ2-3; CDR3aa: ASSPAQIKADTQY
v_gene: TRBV4-3; j_gene: TRBJ1-2; CDR3aa: ASSQDFSSFGGYT
v_gene: TRBV7-8; j_gene: TRBJ1-5; CDR3aa: ASSLPGRPQH
v_gene: TRBV11-2; j_gene: TRBJ1-6; CDR3aa: ASSLGGTYNSPLH
v_gene: TRBV19; j_gene: TRBJ2-1; CDR3aa: ASKRDSYNEQF
v_gene: TRBV9; j_gene: TRBJ1-2; CDR3aa: ASSAGQGDYGYT
v_gene: TRBV7-2; j_gene: TRBJ1-1; CDR3aa: ASSKSKNTEAF
v_gene: TRBV4-2; j_gene: TRBJ1-1; CDR3aa: ASSQDWDRGTEAF
v_gene: TRBV5-4; j_gene: TRBJ2-1; CDR3aa: ASSFSGSSYNEQF
v_gene: TRBV5-1; j_gene: TRBJ1-1; CDR3aa: ASSLIGRDTEAF
v_gene: TRBV6-2/TRBV6-3; j_gene: TRBJ1-1; CDR3aa: ASSYTGPTEAF
v_gene: TRBV4-1; j_gene: TRBJ2-3; CDR3aa: ASSRLAADTQY
v_gene: TRBV4-3; j_gene: TRBJ1-1; CDR3aa: ASSHAGRITEAF
v_gene: TRBV6-5; j_gene: TRBJ1-2; CDR3aa: ASSQGVGGYT
v_gene: TRBV5-5; j_gene: TRBJ2-1; CDR3aa: ASSLTTAGTGEF